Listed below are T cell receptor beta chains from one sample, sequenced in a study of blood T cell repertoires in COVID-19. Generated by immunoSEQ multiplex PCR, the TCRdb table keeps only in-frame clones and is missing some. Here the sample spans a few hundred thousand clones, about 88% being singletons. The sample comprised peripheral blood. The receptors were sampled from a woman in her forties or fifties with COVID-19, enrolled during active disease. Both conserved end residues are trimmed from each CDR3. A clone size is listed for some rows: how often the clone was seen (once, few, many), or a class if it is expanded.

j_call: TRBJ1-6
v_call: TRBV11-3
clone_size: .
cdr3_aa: ASSLERGISPLH

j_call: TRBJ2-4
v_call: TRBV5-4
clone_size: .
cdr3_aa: ASSLYDSSGGASAKNIQY

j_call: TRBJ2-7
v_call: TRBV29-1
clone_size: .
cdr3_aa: SVAGGQGTGEQY

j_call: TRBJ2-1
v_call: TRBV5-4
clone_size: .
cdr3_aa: ASSTLQGAVEQF

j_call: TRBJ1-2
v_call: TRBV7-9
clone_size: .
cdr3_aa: ASSLSREDYT

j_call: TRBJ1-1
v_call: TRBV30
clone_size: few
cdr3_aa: AWRPGPNTEAF

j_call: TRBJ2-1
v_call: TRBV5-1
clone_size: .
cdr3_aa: ASSLEVSGAYNEQF

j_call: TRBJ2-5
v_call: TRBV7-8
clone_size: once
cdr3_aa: ASSLQGRLRYQETQY

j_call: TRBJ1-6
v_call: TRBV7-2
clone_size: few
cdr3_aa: ASSFDRTYNSPLH

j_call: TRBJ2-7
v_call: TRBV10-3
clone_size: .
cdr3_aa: AISESMGRVYEQY

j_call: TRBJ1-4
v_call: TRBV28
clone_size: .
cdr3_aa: ASSSGTAEGGEKLF

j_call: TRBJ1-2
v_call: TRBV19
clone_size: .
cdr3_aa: ASRTTTGIYGYT

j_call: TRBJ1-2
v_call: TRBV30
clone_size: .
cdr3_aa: AWGGQGKGYT

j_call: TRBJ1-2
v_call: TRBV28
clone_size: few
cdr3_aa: ASSWEGVGYGYT

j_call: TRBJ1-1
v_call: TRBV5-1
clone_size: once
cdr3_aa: ASRMTAGGSNTEAF

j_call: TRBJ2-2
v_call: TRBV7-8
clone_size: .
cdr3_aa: ASSSGQGGTGELF